The sequence of this T cell receptor (beta chain) was determined in a study of CD8+ T cells in alopecia areata. Points from the study as a whole: Sequencing of scalp tissue also captures the resident alphabeta T cells of normal skin.

cDNA prepared by RNA extraction and subsequent reverse transcription served as the template for sequencing. Sequencing was performed with immunoSEQ multiplex PCR; in TCRdb, only in-frame clones are kept and a portion is missing. The data show around 300,000 clones, around three fifths seen once. To note about this clone: Its specificity is unknown.

As for treatment: oral pan-JAK inhibitor, 5-10 mg twice daily. Alopecia areata patients provided lesional scalp punch biopsies and peripheral blood, both collected for the study. Germline-derived CDR1 and CDR2 are MDHEN and SYDVKM. V shed 6 bases and J shed 9 bases, with 15 bases lying between them. The CDR3 is made up of 14 amino acids. The V gene is TRBV28, the J gene TRBJ1-6; perhaps TRBD1 as D (6 bases). Material: CD4+ T cells sorted from blood, obtained at roughly week 52, from a patient treated with tofacitinib. This clonotype originated in a human donor with alopecia areata. CDR3 sequence: CASSHGRGASPLHF. DNA of the CDR3: TGTGCCAGCAGCCACGGACGGGGGGCTTCACCCCTCCACTTT.